This TCR beta chain was recovered during a study of spatial heterogeneity in lung cancer. About the study: The authors sequenced available follow-up PBMC samples, taken a median of around two years after resection. Each distinct TCR and UMI combination averaged more than ten appearances in raw reads.

TCRdb redid the calling of the 5' RACE reads with MiXCR, one entry per CDR3 protein. The sample consists of around 110,000 distinct CDR3 sequences, over 9% of them appearing once. Germline values: CDR1 DFQATT, CDR2 SNEGSKA (reference sequence). V was cut by 0 bases and J by 6 bases, with 17 bases left in between. The CDR3 spans 15 residues. Findings of the study overall: Ubiquitous expanded tumor TCRs appeared in blood more at resection than follow-up.

Time point given: blood at routine non-recurrence follow-up after resection. Tumor, nontumor lung or frozen PBMC supplied whole RNA that was sequenced unsorted. This clonotype was detected ten times or more. Antigen unknown. The V gene is TRBV20-1, the J gene TRBJ1-2; perhaps TRBD1 as D (5 bases). The receptor was isolated from a male donor with early-stage non-small cell lung cancer. The specimen was PBMCs, collected at follow-up. The CDR3 sequence is CSARDRRTQGNGYTF. DNA for the CDR3: TGCAGTGCTAGAGACAGGAGGACCCAGGGAAATGGCTACACCTTC.